The entry below describes one TCR beta chain. Clinical histories supplied by participants themselves formed the basis of cohort assignment. This entry belongs to a study of blood T cell repertoires in COVID-19. For the study at large: The study drew acute and convalescent COVID-19 samples from the United States, Italy and Spain.

This CDR3 is built from 16 residues. Germline CDR1 and CDR2: MNHNY and SVGAGI (reference sequence). Trimming took 0 bases from V and 6 from J, leaving 14 bases between them. Authors' data handling: Quantification of nucleated cells was approximated via reference gene primer amplification. The data were produced by immunoSEQ multiplex PCR, yet TCRdb's version contains in-frame clones alone and is incomplete. The DNA gave D and trimming, while V, J and clone size come from that table. This table has about 180,000 clones, over 70% appearing once. Sequenced sample: PBMCs or T cells enriched from blood (not recorded which). The chain couples TRBV6-6 to TRBJ2-2; possible D gene TRBD2, 5 bases. The clonotype was recovered from a man in his 60s who had been exposed to COVID-19. CDR3 coding DNA: TGTGCCAGCAGTTACTCGAACGGGCCCGGGGCCGGGGAGCTGTTTTTT. Translating it yields CASSYSNGPGAGELFF.